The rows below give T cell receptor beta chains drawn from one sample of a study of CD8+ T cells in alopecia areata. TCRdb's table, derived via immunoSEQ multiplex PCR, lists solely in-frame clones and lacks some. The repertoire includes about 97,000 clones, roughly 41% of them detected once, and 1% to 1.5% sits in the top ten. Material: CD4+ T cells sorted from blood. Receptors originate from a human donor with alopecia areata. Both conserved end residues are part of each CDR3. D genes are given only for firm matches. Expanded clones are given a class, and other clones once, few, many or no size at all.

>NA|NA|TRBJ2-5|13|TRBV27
CASSLFRGGTQYF
TGTGCCAGCAGTTTATTTCGGGGAGGGACCCAGTACTTC
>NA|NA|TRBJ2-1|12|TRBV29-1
CSLGGRWGEQFF
TGCAGTCTTGGGGGCAGGTGGGGTGAGCAGTTCTTC
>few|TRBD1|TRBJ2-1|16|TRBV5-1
CASSLEGASSYNEQFF
TGCGCCAGCAGCTTGGAGGGGGCCAGCTCCTACAATGAGCAGTTCTTC
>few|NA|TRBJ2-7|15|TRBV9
CASSVGPTEDYEQYF
TGTGCCAGCAGCGTAGGACCCACCGAAGACTACGAGCAGTACTTC
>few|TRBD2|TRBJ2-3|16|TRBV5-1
CASSLQSTSGRDTQYF
TGCGCCAGCAGCTTGCAGTCGACTAGCGGGAGGGATACGCAGTATTTT
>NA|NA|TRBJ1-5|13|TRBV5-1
CASSAFSDQPQHF
TGCGCCAGCAGCGCCTTTTCCGATCAGCCCCAGCATTTT
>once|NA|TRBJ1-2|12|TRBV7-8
CASSLEGIHHTF
TGTGCCAGCAGCTTAGAGGGGATCCACCACACCTTC
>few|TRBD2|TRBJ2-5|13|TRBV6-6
CASRGTMGETQYF
TGTGCCAGCAGAGGGACTATGGGAGAGACCCAGTACTTC
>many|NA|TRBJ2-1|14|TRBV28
CASSPGPAGDEQFF
TGTGCCAGTTCACCGGGACCAGCAGGGGATGAGCAGTTCTTC
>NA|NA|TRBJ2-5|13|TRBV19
CASSGVNQETQYF
TGTGCCAGTAGTGGCGTTAACCAAGAGACCCAGTACTTC
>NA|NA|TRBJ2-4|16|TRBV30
CAWRTPGERAKNIQYF
TGTGCCTGGAGGACCCCAGGGGAAAGGGCCAAAAACATTCAGTACTTC
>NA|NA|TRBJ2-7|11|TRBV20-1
CSAQGPYEQYF
TGCAGTGCCCAGGGGCCCTACGAGCAGTACTTC
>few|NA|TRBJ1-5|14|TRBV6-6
CASSPDRSNQPQHF
TGTGCCAGCAGTCCTGACCGGAGCAATCAGCCCCAGCATTTT
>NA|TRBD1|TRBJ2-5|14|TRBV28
CASSIDRGRETQYF
TGTGCCAGCAGCATAGACAGGGGTCGGGAGACCCAGTACTTC
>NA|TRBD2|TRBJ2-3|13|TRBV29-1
CSVVGGSTDTQYF
TGCAGCGTTGTCGGGGGGAGCACAGATACGCAGTATTTT
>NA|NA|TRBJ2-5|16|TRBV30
CAWSILKTGYQETQYF
TGTGCCTGGAGCATACTTAAGACAGGCTACCAAGAGACCCAGTACTTC
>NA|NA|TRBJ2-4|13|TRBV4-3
CASSQDGLNIQYF
TGCGCCAGCAGCCAAGACGGACTTAACATTCAGTACTTC
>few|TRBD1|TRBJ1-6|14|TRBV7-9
CASSRTGGASPLHF
TGTGCCAGCAGCCGAACAGGGGGAGCTTCACCCCTCCACTTT
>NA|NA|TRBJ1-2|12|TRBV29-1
CSVVGQTYGYTF
TGCAGCGTTGTTGGGCAGACATATGGCTACACCTTC
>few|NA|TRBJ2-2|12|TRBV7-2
CASSSYLGELFF
TGTGCCAGCAGCTCCTACCTCGGGGAGCTGTTTTTT
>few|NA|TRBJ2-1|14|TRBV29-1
CSVGQLGPYNEQFF
TGCAGCGTTGGGCAACTTGGGCCCTACAATGAGCAGTTCTTC
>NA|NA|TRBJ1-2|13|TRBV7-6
CASSLSRDYGYTF
TGTGCCAGCAGCTTATCCAGGGATTATGGCTACACCTTC
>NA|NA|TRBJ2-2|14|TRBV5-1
CASSLSGNTGELFF
TGCGCCAGCAGCTTAAGCGGTAACACCGGGGAGCTGTTTTTT
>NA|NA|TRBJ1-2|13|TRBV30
CAWNDLPVYGYTF
TGTGCCTGGAATGACCTGCCCGTCTATGGCTACACCTTC
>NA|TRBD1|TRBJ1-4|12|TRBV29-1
CSVEDRDEKLFF
TGCAGCGTGGAGGACAGGGATGAAAAACTGTTTTTT
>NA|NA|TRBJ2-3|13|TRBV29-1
CSVVRAGTDTQYF
TGCAGCGTTGTCAGGGCGGGGACAGATACGCAGTATTTT
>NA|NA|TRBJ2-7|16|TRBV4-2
CASSQEARTTSYEQYF
TGTGCCAGCAGCCAAGAGGCCAGGACCACATCCTACGAGCAGTACTTC
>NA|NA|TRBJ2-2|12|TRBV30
CAWSKLAGELFF
TGTGCCTGGAGTAAACTAGCCGGGGAGCTGTTTTTT
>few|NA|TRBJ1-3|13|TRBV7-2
CASGAYSGNTIYF
TGTGCCAGCGGCGCCTACTCTGGAAACACCATATATTTT
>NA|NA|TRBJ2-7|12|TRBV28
CASSFLQGEQYF
TGTGCCAGCAGTTTCTTACAGGGCGAGCAGTACTTC
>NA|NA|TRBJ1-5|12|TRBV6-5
CASSSPGKPQHF
TGTGCCAGCAGTTCCCCAGGGAAGCCCCAGCATTTT
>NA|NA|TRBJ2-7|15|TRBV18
CASSQGQSNSYEQYF
TGTGCCAGCTCACAAGGACAGTCTAACTCCTACGAGCAGTACTTC
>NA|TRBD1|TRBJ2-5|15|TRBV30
CAWSVNRGLQETQYF
TGTGCCTGGAGTGTAAACAGGGGGCTCCAAGAGACCCAGTACTTC
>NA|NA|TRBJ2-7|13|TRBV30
CAWGPGTIDEQYF
TGTGCCTGGGGTCCGGGGACGATCGACGAGCAGTACTTC
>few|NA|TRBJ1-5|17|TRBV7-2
CASSLELQGFYGQPQHF
TGTGCCAGCAGCTTAGAACTTCAGGGCTTTTACGGTCAGCCCCAGCATTTT
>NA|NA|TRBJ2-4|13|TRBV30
CAWSVPFLDIQYF
TGTGCCTGGAGTGTACCCTTTTTGGACATTCAGTACTTC
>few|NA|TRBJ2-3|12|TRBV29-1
CSVEVATDTQYF
TGCAGCGTTGAAGTGGCAACAGATACGCAGTATTTT
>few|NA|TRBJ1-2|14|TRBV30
CAWTKSQDSYGYTF
TGTGCCTGGACCAAATCCCAGGACAGCTATGGCTACACCTTC
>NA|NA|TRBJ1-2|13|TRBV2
CASSERRNYGYTF
TGTGCCAGCAGTGAAAGACGGAACTATGGCTACACCTTC
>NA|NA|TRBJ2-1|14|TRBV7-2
CASTILIQVNEQFF
TGTGCCAGCACCATTCTCATTCAGGTTAATGAGCAGTTCTTC
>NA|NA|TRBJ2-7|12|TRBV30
CAWKDNGVEQYF
TGTGCCTGGAAGGACAACGGCGTCGAGCAGTACTTC
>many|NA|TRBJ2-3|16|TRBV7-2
CASSSQLRGAVDTQYF
TGTGCCAGCAGCTCCCAACTAAGGGGGGCGGTAGATACGCAGTATTTT
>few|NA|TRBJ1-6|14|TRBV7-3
CASSLRARNSPLHF
TGTGCCAGCAGCTTACGGGCTCGGAATTCACCCCTCCACTTT
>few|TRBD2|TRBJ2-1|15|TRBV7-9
CASSPLTGLAGEQFF
TGTGCCAGCAGCCCCTTGACGGGACTAGCGGGAGAGCAGTTCTTC
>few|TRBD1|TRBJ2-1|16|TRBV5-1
CASSLLGTGLYNEQFF
TGCGCCAGCAGCTTGCTGGGGACAGGGCTCTACAATGAGCAGTTCTTC
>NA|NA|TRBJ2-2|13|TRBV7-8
CASSPRVTGELFF
TGTGCCAGCAGCCCTAGAGTGACCGGGGAGCTGTTTTTT